This T cell receptor beta chain stems from a study of T cell responses to AZD1222 COVID-19 vaccine. This CDR3 contains 11 residues. Looked up from germline, CDR1 is MNHEY and CDR2 is SVGAGI. Trimming took 5 bases from V and 5 from J, leaving 6 bases between them. Study conclusions and caveats: The donor cohort was predominantly white British with a female majority, and clonal diversity may have been underestimated. The peak T cell response came first, and repertoires were sampled only after it. At study baseline, merely over 5 AZD1222 recipients were seropositive. A rise in Spike-specific TCR breadth and depth followed two AZD1222 doses.

TCRdb's copy holds only in-frame clones and misses some; the assay was immunoSEQ multiplex PCR. The top ten hold about 8.4% of the sample, which has tens of thousands of clones, around 90% seen once. This clone showed up just once. Its antigen is as yet unknown. The TCR sequence derives from an adult in good health. This specimen consisted of peripheral blood, obtained on day 0 of AZD1222 vaccination. The chain joins TRBV6-5 to TRBJ2-5, with D hard to call. In DNA form, the CDR3 reads TGTGCCAGCAGTCACCTTGAGACCCAGTACTTC. This sequence encodes CASSHLETQYF.